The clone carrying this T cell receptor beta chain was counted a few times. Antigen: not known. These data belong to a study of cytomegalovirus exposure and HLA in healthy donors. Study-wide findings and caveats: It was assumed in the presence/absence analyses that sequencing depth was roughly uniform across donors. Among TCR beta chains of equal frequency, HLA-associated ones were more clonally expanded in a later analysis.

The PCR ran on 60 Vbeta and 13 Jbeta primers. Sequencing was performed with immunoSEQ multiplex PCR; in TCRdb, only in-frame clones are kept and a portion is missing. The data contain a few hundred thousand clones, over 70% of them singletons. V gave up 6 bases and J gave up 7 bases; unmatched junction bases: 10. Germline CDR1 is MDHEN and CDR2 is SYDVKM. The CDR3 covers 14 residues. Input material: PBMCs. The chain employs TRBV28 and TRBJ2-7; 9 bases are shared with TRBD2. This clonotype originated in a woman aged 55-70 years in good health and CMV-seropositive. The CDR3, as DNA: TGTGCCAGCAGAGCGCCGGGACTAGCTCGTGAGCAGTACTTC. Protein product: CASRAPGLAREQYF.